These 26 T cell receptor beta chains came from one sample sequenced in a study of monozygotic twins with inflammatory bowel disease (dated by TCRdb to between 2018 and 2020). Libraries were built with 5' RACE. TCRdb shows the sequencer as Illumina HiSeq 2500. One entry per CDR3 protein sequence results from the TCRdb reprocessing of the reads, with DNA left out. This specimen's table enumerates some 190,000 distinct CDR3 sequences. The ten most abundant clones make up 7.7% of the sample. Material for sequencing was blood. The source is a human donor with ulcerative colitis or Crohn's disease, or a healthy co-twin of an affected twin (not recorded which).

The chain recombines TRBV11-2 with TRBJ2-7; TCRdb selects TRBD2, and the lack of DNA leaves this call unchecked. CDR3 length equals 15 residues. Germline CDR1 reads SGHAT; CDR2 reads FQNNGV. This CDR3 is CASSARDSLAYEQYF.

The chain carries TRBV12-3 or TRBV12-4 and TRBJ1-1. The CDR3 contains 14 residues. This CDR3 is CASSLHSLNTEAFF.

The chain is built from TRBV5-1 and TRBJ2-7; TCRdb names TRBD2, which stays unverified in the absence of DNA. Germline loops: CDR1 SGHRS, CDR2 YFSETQ. This CDR3 comprises 15 residues. CDR3: CASSLFYSPTYEQYF.

The J gene is TRBJ2-2, the V gene TRBV30. The CDR3 contains 17 residues. Germline V CDR1 and CDR2: GTSNPN, SVGIG (reference sequence). This CDR3 reads CAWSVRNRWAGPGELFF.

V usage is TRBV5-5 and J usage is TRBJ2-1; TCRdb's D call, TRBD1, is unchecked because there is no DNA. The CDR3 covers 14 residues. Germline loops: CDR1 SGHKS, CDR2 YYEKEE (reference sequence). The CDR3 loop is CASSSSPTGPEQFF.

This chain joins TRBV3-1 and TRBJ1-3. The CDR3 length is 13 residues. The germline V gene has CDR1 LGHDT and CDR2 YNNKEL (reference sequence). CDR3 region: CASSQVGRNTIYF.

The rearrangement joins TRBV7-9 to TRBJ2-1; TCRdb selects TRBD2, and the lack of DNA leaves this call unchecked. CDR3 size: 13 residues. Germline CDR1 SEHNR, CDR2 FQNEAQ (reference sequence). CDR3 in amino acids: CASSPPLHDEQFF.

The chain has TRBV11-2 and TRBJ2-1; TCRdb's D gene call, TRBD2, goes unchecked for lack of DNA. This CDR3 comprises 14 residues. Germline V gives CDR1 SGHAT, CDR2 FQNNGV. CDR3 region: CASSTSGVKNEQFF.

The chain carries TRBV2 and TRBJ1-2; TCRdb's D call, TRBD1, is unchecked because there is no DNA. CDR3 size: 16 residues. Germline V CDR1 and CDR2: SNHLY, FYNNEI. The CDR3 sequence: CASSGGMGQGSYGYTF.

This sequence joins TRBV5-1 and TRBJ1-1; TCRdb's assignment of TRBD1 cannot be checked, as there is no DNA. The CDR3 sequence is 14 residues long. The germline V gene encodes CDR1 SGHRS and CDR2 YFSETQ. The CDR3 reads CASSLEGGGFEAFF.

J is TRBJ2-1 and V is TRBV12-3 or TRBV12-4; TCRdb names TRBD1, which stays unverified in the absence of DNA. CDR3 length: 15 amino acids. CDR3: CASSSSGARYNEQFF.

The J gene is TRBJ1-3, the V gene TRBV29-1. The CDR3 is 13 residues long. CDR1 is SQVTM and CDR2 is ANQGSEA in the germline V gene. CDR3 sequence reads: CSVYQDSGNTIYF. Full variable domain (remainder filled in from reference TRBV29-1 and TRBJ1-3): SAVISQKPSRDICQRGTSLTIQCQVDSQVTMMFWYRQQPGQSLTLIATANQGSEATYESGFVIDKFPISRPNLTFSTLTVSNMSPEDSSIYLCSVYQDSGNTIYFGEGSWLTVV.

CDR3 sequence: CASSTPGQRNTIYF. J is TRBJ1-3 and V is TRBV6-1; TCRdb returns TRBD1, unconfirmable since there is no DNA. The CDR3 consists of 14 residues. Germline V lookup: CDR1 MNHNS, CDR2 SASEGT.

The J gene is TRBJ1-6, the V gene TRBV12-3 or TRBV12-4. The CDR3 sequence is 15 residues long. The CDR3 protein is CASWGGTLLNSPLHF.

This chain connects TRBV20-1 to TRBJ2-3. CDR3 length: 13 amino acids. The germline CDR1 and CDR2 sequences are DFQATT and SNEGSKA (reference sequence). This chain's CDR3 is CSAISDGTDTQYF.

The chain uses TRBV10-3 and TRBJ2-7; TCRdb reports TRBD1, a call that lacks DNA to check it against. Germline V gene data show CDR1 as ENHRY and CDR2 as SYGVKD. This CDR3 has 13 amino acids. CDR3: CAISPAGVYEQYF.

The CDR3 is CASSKRKDGSYEQYF. The chain recombines TRBV19 with TRBJ2-7. Germline CDR1 LNHDA, CDR2 SQIVND (reference sequence). This CDR3 has 15 residues.

The chain is built from TRBV6-5 and TRBJ1-1. The CDR3 has 14 amino acids. Germline CDR1 and CDR2: MNHEY and SVGAGI. Here the CDR3 reads CASSYAGMGTEAFF.

CDR3 amino acids: CASRKQEATNEKLFF. The V call is TRBV5-1, the J call TRBJ1-4; the D gene TCRdb calls, TRBD1, cannot be checked with no DNA. CDR1 and CDR2 (germline): SGHRS, YFSETQ. This CDR3 is 15 amino acids long.

J is TRBJ1-5 and V is TRBV7-2; TCRdb's D call, TRBD1, is unchecked because there is no DNA. Germline lookup yields CDR1 SGHTA and CDR2 FQGNSA. The length of the CDR3 is 14 residues. The CDR3 sequence: CASSRTGQNQPQHF.

The gene calls are TRBV29-1 and TRBJ1-1. The V gene's germline CDR1 is SQVTM and CDR2 ANQGSEA. The CDR3 contains 16 residues. The CDR3 sequence: CSATDAGNGVRTEAFF.

The chain uses TRBV11-1 and TRBJ2-6; absent DNA, TCRdb's TRBD1 call cannot be checked. CDR3 size: 17 residues. Germline V CDR1 and CDR2: SGHAT, FQDESV (reference sequence). This CDR3 is CASSFEGRLSGANVLTF.

The chain has TRBV12-3 or TRBV12-4 and TRBJ2-7; TCRdb calls TRBD2, which cannot be checked without DNA. CDR3 length: 15 residues. CDR3 loop: CASSFLLAGNDEQYF.

The genes are TRBV3-1 and TRBJ1-1. This CDR3 has 14 residues. The V gene's germline CDR1 is LGHDT and CDR2 YNNKEL (reference sequence). CDR3 amino acids: CASSFRQQGTEAFF.

The rearrangement links TRBV20-1 to TRBJ1-1; TCRdb lists TRBD1, though no DNA is available to test this call. Germline V gene sequence: CDR1 DFQATT, CDR2 SNEGSKA (reference sequence). CDR3 length equals 13 residues. CDR3 protein: CSARDGGATEAFF.

The V gene is TRBV7-9, the J gene TRBJ2-5; no DNA is available, so the TRBD1 call from TCRdb remains unchecked. Germline V gene lookup returns CDR1 SEHNR and CDR2 FQNEAQ (reference sequence). The CDR3 is 13 amino acids. The CDR3 here is CASSSGAEETQYF. Full variable domain (rest looked up from reference TRBV7-9 and TRBJ2-5): DTGVSQNPRHKITKRGQNVTFRCDPISEHNRLYWYRQTLGQGPEFLTYFQNEAQLEKSRLLSDRFSAERPKGSFSTLEIQRTEQGDSAMYLCASSSGAEETQYFGPGTRLLVL.